The 5 T cell receptor beta chains below all came from one sample that was sequenced in a study of control samples from healthy donors and cancer patients. Measured with immunoSEQ multiplex PCR; TCRdb has only the in-frame clones, and not every one. Of approximately 210,000 clones in the sample, 90% to 95% were seen once. The sample taken for sequencing was blood. The receptors were gathered from a young man in good health.

The table lists this clone with a few counts. The V gene is TRBV27, the J gene TRBJ2-2; possibly TRBD1 for D (6 bases). The CDR3 is 15 amino acids. The germline CDR1 and CDR2 sequences are MNHEY and SMNVEV (reference sequence). Trimming removed 7 bases at V and 3 bases at J, with 15 bases between. The CDR3 nucleotides read TGTGCCAGCACCGCTCAGGGGACATACACCGGGGAGCTGTTTTTT. This translates into CASTAQGTYTGELFF.

This rearrangement joins TRBV24-1 to TRBJ1-2; 7 bases align to TRBD1. Trimming cost V 7 bases and J 7 bases; bases outside gene matches: 8. This CDR3 contains 13 residues. Germline V CDR1 and CDR2: KGHDR, SFDVKD. The CDR3 sequence is CATSKGTVGGYTF. The CDR3 nucleotides are TGTGCCACCAGCAAAGGGACAGTCGGTGGCTACACCTTC.

The chain employs TRBV27 and TRBJ1-5; D is unclear. CDR1 is MNHEY, CDR2 SMNVEV, per germline (reference sequence). Trimming stripped 0 bases from V and 4 bases from J, with 7 bases between. The CDR3 covers 14 residues. The CDR3 DNA sequence: TGTGCCAGCAGTTTATCGACCGGGAATCAGCCCCAGCATTTT. Amino acid sequence: CASSLSTGNQPQHF.

The rearrangement joins TRBV20-1 to TRBJ1-6; 7 bases line up with TRBD1. This CDR3 is 13 amino acids long. Trimming cost V 3 bases and J 7 bases; bases outside gene matches: 3. Germline loops: CDR1 DFQATT, CDR2 SNEGSKA (reference sequence). CDR3 sequence: CSASATGNSPLHF. Here the CDR3 DNA reads TGCAGTGCTAGTGCGACAGGGAATTCACCCCTCCACTTT.

This rearrangement joins TRBV30 to TRBJ1-1; possibly TRBD1 for D (5 bases). The CDR3 is 13 residues long. Germline CDR1 GTSNPN, CDR2 SVGIG (reference sequence). Trimming cost V 5 bases and J 1 base, with 11 bases left between them. CDR3 sequence: CAWGWGKNTEAFF. The CDR3 region has the DNA TGTGCCTGGGGATGGGGGAAGAACACTGAAGCTTTCTTT.